The following is a T cell receptor beta chain sequence with its context. The antigen remains undetermined. Deletions cut 5 bases from V and 0 bases from J, with 13 bases between. The CDR3 has 16 residues. As TCR cDNA was made by 5'RACE template switching, a universal primer site and UMIs were added. TCRdb called the 5' RACE reads again in MiXCR, with one record for every CDR3 protein. The sample carries a few hundred thousand distinct CDR3 sequences, around 6.8% recorded once. The data are from a study of T cells after yellow fever vaccination. General study points: A weaker but faster secondary response was observed, peaking on day 5 versus 15. The appearance of a small share of clonotypes in both CD4 and CD8 compartments was observed.

The chain is built from TRBV12-3 or TRBV12-4 and TRBJ2-2; D is unclear. The sequence was obtained from a man aged 18 to 35 who received the YFV17D yellow fever vaccine. Here the sequenced sample was PBMCs, taken about 49 days after the first yellow fever vaccination. The CDR3 nucleotides are TGTGCCAGCAGTCCACCTGGGCCGACGAACACCGGGGAGCTGTTTTTT. It encodes CASSPPGPTNTGELFF.